This TCR beta chain was documented in a study of blood T cell repertoires in COVID-19. The wider study: From T cells, B-cell-depleted T cells, or PBMCs came the material, which was cDNA or gDNA.

Assay used: immunoSEQ multiplex PCR; TCRdb lists only in-frame clones, some missing. The table shows 250,000 or so clones, with more than 75% occurring only once. This CDR3 comprises 15 residues. Germline CDR1 SEHNR, CDR2 FQNEAQ (reference sequence). Trimming cost V 5 bases and J 1 base; bases outside gene matches: 7. This clone has only one observation. The sequencing input was peripheral blood. The clonotype was recovered from a woman between 40 and 50 years old who had recovered from COVID-19. The gene calls are TRBV7-9 and TRBJ2-7, with 8 bases lining up with TRBD1. The CDR3 sequence is CASSIGQGLSYEQYF. CDR3 DNA: TGTGCCAGCAGCATAGGACAGGGCCTTTCCTACGAGCAGTACTTC.